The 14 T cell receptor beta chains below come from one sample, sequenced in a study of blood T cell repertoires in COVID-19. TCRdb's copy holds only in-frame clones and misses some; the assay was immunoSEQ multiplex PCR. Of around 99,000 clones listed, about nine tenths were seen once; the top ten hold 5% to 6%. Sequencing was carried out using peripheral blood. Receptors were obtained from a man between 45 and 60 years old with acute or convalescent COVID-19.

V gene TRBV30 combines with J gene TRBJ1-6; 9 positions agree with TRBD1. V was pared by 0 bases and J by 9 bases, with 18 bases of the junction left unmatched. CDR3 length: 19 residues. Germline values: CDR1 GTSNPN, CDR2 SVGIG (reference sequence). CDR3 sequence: CAWSVVGQGFLAYGSPLHF. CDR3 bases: TGTGCCTGGAGTGTAGTGGGACAGGGATTTCTAGCTTACGGTTCACCCCTCCACTTT.

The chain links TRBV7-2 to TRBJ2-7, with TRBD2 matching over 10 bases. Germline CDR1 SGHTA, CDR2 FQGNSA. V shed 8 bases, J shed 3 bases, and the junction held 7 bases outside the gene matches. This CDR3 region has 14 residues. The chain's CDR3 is CASLAGVPRYEQYF. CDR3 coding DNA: TGTGCCAGCCTAGCGGGAGTTCCGCGCTACGAGCAGTACTTC.

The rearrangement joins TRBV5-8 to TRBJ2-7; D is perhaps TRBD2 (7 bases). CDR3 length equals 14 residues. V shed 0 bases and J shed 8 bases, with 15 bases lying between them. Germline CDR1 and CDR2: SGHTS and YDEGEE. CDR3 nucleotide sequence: TGTGCCAGCAGCTTGGGGAAAAGGGGGGGGAAGCAGTACTTC. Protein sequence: CASSLGKRGGKQYF.

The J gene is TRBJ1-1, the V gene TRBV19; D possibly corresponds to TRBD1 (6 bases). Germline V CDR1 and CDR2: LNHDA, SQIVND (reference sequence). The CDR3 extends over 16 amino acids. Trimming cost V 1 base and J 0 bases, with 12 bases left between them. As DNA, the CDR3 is TGTGCCAGTAGTATAGGGCCAGGGGCGTTGAACACTGAAGCTTTCTTT. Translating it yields CASSIGPGALNTEAFF.

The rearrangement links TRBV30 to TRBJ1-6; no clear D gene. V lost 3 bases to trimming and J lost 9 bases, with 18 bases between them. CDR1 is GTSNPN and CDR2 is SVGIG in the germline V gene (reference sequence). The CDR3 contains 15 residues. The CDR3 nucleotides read TGTGCCTGGAGCCCGGTGCAGGCGACACTTTCACCCCTCCACTTT. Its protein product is CAWSPVQATLSPLHF.

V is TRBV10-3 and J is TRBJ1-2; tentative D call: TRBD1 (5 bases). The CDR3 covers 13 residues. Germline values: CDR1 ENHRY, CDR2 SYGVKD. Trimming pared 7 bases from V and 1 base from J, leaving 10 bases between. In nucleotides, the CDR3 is TGTGCCATCACCAAGACAGTTAACTATGGCTACACCTTC. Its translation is CAITKTVNYGYTF.

The CDR3 DNA reads TGTGCCACCAGTGATGGGGAGGGGTACGATGAGCAGTTCTTC. Translating gives CATSDGEGYDEQFF. The chain couples TRBV24-1 to TRBJ2-1, with 7 positions matching TRBD2. Trimming at V came to 3 bases and at J to 8 bases, leaving 6 bases not matched to a gene. Germline assignment: CDR1 KGHDR and CDR2 SFDVKD. This CDR3 contains 14 residues.

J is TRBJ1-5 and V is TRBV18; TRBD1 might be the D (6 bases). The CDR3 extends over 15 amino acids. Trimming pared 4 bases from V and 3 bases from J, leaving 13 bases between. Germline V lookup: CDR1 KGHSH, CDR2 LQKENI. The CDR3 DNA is TGTGCCAGCTCACGGCAACAGGGCTTCAATCAGCCCCAGCATTTT. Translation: CASSRQQGFNQPQHF.

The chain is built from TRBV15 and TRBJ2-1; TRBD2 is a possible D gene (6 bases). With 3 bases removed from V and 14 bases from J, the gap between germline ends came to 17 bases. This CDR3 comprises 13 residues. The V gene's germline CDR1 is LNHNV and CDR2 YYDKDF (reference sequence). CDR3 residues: CATSREGSGREFF. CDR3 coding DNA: TGTGCCACCAGCAGGGAGGGTAGCGGTCGGGAGTTCTTC.

The CDR3 DNA sequence: TGTGCCAGCAGCTTACGGAGCCAAGAGACCCAGTACTTC. As protein: CASSLRSQETQYF. The chain has TRBV3-1 (or the pseudogene TRBV3-2) and TRBJ2-5; D is ambiguous. V shed 5 bases and J shed 1 base, with 8 bases lying between them. The CDR3 loop spans 13 amino acids. Looked up from germline, CDR1 is LGHDT and CDR2 is YNNKEL (reference sequence).

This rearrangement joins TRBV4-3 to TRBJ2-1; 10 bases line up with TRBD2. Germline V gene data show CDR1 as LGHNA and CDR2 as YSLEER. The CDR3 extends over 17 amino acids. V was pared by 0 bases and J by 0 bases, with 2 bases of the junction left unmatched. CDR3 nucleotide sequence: TGCGCCAGCAGCCAAGAGCCTAGCGGGAGCTCCTACAATGAGCAGTTCTTC. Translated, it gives CASSQEPSGSSYNEQFF.

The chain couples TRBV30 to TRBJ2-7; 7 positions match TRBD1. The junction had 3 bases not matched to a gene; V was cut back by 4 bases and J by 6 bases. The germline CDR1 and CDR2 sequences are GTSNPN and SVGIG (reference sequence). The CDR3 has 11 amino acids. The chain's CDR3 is CAWNRGGEQYF. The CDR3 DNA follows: TGTGCCTGGAACAGGGGTGGCGAGCAGTACTTC.

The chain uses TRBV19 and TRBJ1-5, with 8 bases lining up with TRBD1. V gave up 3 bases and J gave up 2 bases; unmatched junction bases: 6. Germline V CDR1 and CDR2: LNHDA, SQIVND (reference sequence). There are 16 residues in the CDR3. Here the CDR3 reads CASSIPTGVGNQPQHF. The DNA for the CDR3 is TGTGCCAGTAGTATCCCGACAGGGGTGGGCAATCAGCCCCAGCATTTT. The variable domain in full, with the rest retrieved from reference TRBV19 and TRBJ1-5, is DGGITQSPKYLFRKEGQNVTLSCEQNLNHDAMYWYRQDPGQGLRLIYYSQIVNDFQKGDIAEGYSVSREKKESFPLTVTSAQKNPTAFYLCASSIPTGVGNQPQHFGDGTRLSIL.

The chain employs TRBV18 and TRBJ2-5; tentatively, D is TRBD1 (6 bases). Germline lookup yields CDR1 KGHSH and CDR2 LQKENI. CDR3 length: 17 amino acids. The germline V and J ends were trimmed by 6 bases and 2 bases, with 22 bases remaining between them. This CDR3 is CASSPLRQELLQETQYF. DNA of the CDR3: TGTGCCAGCTCTCCCCTTAGACAGGAACTACTACAAGAGACCCAGTACTTC. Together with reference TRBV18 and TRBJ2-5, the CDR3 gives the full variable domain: NAGVMQNPRHLVRRRGQEARLRCSPMKGHSHVYWYRQLPEEGLKFMVYLQKENIIDESGMPKERFSAEFPKEGPSILRIQQVVRGDSAAYFCASSPLRQELLQETQYFGPGTRLLVL.